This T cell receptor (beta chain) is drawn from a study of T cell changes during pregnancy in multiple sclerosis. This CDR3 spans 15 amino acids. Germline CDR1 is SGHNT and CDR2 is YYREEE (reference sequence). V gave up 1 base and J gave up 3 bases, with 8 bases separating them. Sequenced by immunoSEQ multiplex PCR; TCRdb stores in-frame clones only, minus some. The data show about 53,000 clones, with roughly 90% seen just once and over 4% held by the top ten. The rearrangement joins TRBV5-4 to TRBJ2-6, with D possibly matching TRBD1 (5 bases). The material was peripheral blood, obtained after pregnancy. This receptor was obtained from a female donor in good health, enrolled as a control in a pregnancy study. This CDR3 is CASSLSGNGANVLTF. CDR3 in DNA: TGTGCCAGCAGCTTGTCAGGGAATGGGGCCAACGTCCTGACTTTC.